This TCR beta chain was profiled in a study of blood T cell repertoires in COVID-19. In the study overall: There were acute and convalescent COVID-19 samples, and they came from the United States, Italy and Spain. In each case, the material was cDNA or gDNA derived from T cells, B-cell-depleted T cells, or PBMCs.

CDR1 LGHNA and CDR2 YSLEER come from the germline V gene. The CDR3 runs 13 residues. Trimming stripped 2 bases from V and 3 bases from J, with 7 bases between. This clone was seen more than once but under ten times. Authors' data handling: Amplification of reference gene primers provided the estimated nucleated cell counts. Generated by immunoSEQ multiplex PCR, the TCRdb table keeps only in-frame clones and is missing some. V, J and clone size are those of that table, while D and trimming were read from the DNA. The table lists 55,000 or so clones, around 83% of them singletons. Patients at the Seattle site were enrolled during active infection and followed longitudinally.

This receptor was taken from a man aged 25-45 years with COVID-19, enrolled during active disease. The material sequenced was peripheral blood. J is TRBJ1-1 and V is TRBV4-3; D gene ambiguous. CDR3 region: CASSQTTYTEAFF. CDR3 DNA: TGCGCCAGCAGCCAAACAACATACACTGAAGCTTTCTTT.